One and the same sample provided the 29 T cell receptor beta chains below, sequenced in a study of CD4 and CD8 cells across lung adenocarcinoma regions. TCRdb re-analysed the PCR reads in MiXCR, keeping a single row per CDR3 protein. Of 10,000 to 15,000 distinct CDR3 sequences listed, over 45% were seen once; the top ten hold approximately 31%. Sequencing input: CD8+ T cells from the margin of a lung tumor. The source of these receptors is a male donor with lung adenocarcinoma. The CD4 and CD8 labels of this study may be unreliable.

This sequence joins TRBV14 and TRBJ2-7; a weak D match, TRBD1 (5 bases). The germline CDR1 and CDR2 sequences are SGHDN and FVKESK. CDR3 size: 13 residues. Trimming removed 0 bases at V and 4 bases at J, with 7 bases between. The CDR3 nucleotides are TGTGCCAGCAGCCAAGACAGGGATTACGAGCAGTACTTC. Its translation: CASSQDRDYEQYF.

As regards this clonotype: Compared with germline, one end of the junction differs, possibly owing to a read error. The J gene is TRBJ2-4, the V gene TRBV10-3, with D perhaps matching TRBD1 or TRBD2 (5 bases each). This CDR3 comprises 14 residues. Per the germline V gene, CDR1 is ENHRY and CDR2 is SYGVKD. CDR3 sequence: CATRRLWDQNTQYF. CDR3 coding DNA: TGTGCCACTCGCAGGCTGTGGGACCAAAACACTCAGTATTTC.

The chain links TRBV27 to TRBJ2-4; TRBD2 is a possible D gene (7 bases). Germline lookup yields CDR1 MNHEY and CDR2 SMNVEV (reference sequence). Trimming shortened V by 8 bases and J by 13 bases, and 30 bases separated the two germline ends. CDR3 length: 16 amino acids. Here the CDR3 DNA reads TGTGCCAGCCGCGTACGGGGGGCGGGAGCCAAAAACACGCAGTACTTC. Residues: CASRVRGAGAKNTQYF.

About this clonotype itself: The junction and the germline gene differ at one end; a read error may be behind it. This rearrangement joins TRBV6-1 to TRBJ2-1; 10 nucleotides agree with TRBD2. The germline V gene encodes CDR1 MNHNS and CDR2 SASEGT. CDR3 length: 17 residues. CDR3 amino acids: CASRQGLAGVRYNKQFF. As DNA, the CDR3 is TGTGCCAGCAGACAAGGGCTAGCGGGAGTGCGTTACAATAAGCAGTTTTTT.

This clonotype was seen many times. The chain carries TRBV12-3 or TRBV12-4 and TRBJ2-3, with unresolved D. Deletions cut 1 base from V and 5 bases from J, with 10 bases between. This CDR3 region has 14 residues. CDR3 protein: CASSLVHAKDTQYF. Written as DNA, the CDR3 is TGTGCCAGCAGTTTAGTCCACGCAAAAGATACGCAGTATTTT.

This clonotype appeared many times. The chain is built from TRBV6-2 or TRBV6-3 and TRBJ1-4, with TRBD1 matching over 7 bases. The CDR3 covers 18 residues. The germline gives CDR1 MNHEY, CDR2 SVGEGT. Germline trimming cut 2 bases from V and 10 bases from J; bases unmatched to any gene: 19. CDR3 protein: CASSYPSSYEGAQPKLFF. DNA for the CDR3: TGTGCCAGCAGTTACCCGTCCTCCTACGAGGGGGCGCAGCCAAAACTGTTTTTT.

Only a few counts were recorded for this clonotype. DNA of the CDR3: TGTGCCAGCCGACAGGGCCCACAAGAGACCCAGTTCTTC. This codes for CASRQGPQETQFF. The chain links TRBV6-1 to TRBJ2-1; 7 nucleotides match TRBD1. Germline V lookup: CDR1 MNHNS, CDR2 SASEGT. This CDR3 has 13 residues. V lost 8 bases to trimming and J lost 13 bases; unmatched junction nucleotides: 14.

This clonotype was detected only once. The CDR3 reads CASSSPLGERGQETQYF. CDR3 coding DNA: TGTGCCAGCAGTTCGCCACTCGGGGAACGGGGCCAAGAGACGCAGTATTTT. The chain links TRBV6-8 to TRBJ2-1; D assignment may be TRBD1 or TRBD2 (5 bases each). The DNA end is more similar to TRBJ2-3, so the J call may be wrong. The germline V gene encodes CDR1 MNHGY and CDR2 SAAAGT. The CDR3 runs to 17 residues.

This clonotype was detected many times. The chain employs TRBV12-3 or TRBV12-4 and TRBJ2-5; 9 nucleotides match TRBD1. With 2 bases clipped from V and 5 bases from J, the junction kept 9 bases outside the gene matches. The CDR3 runs to 16 residues. Here the CDR3 DNA reads TGTGCCAGCAGTTTAAGTGACAGGGGGTCTTCGGAGACCCAGTACTTC. This sequence encodes CASSLSDRGSSETQYF.

Concerning this clonotype: One junction end disagrees with the germline gene, perhaps due to a read error. V is TRBV6-1 and J is TRBJ2-4; 8 bases map to TRBD2. In germline, CDR1 is MNHNS, CDR2 SASEGT. This CDR3 spans 15 amino acids. DNA of the CDR3: TGTGCCAGCAGACCGGGGGGGAGGGGCAAAAACACGCAGTATTTC. This translates into CASRPGGRGKNTQYF.

About this clonotype: Relative to the germline gene, one junction end is altered; a read error may explain this. This chain connects TRBV6-1 to TRBJ2-1; TRBD2 might be the D (5 bases). The CDR3 loop spans 14 amino acids. Germline values: CDR1 MNHNS, CDR2 SASEGT. CDR3 DNA sequence: TGTGCCAGCGTACGGGGTGTGAGCTACAATGCGCAGTTCTTC. It specifies CASVRGVSYNAQFF.

The chain has TRBV11-2 and TRBJ1-1; TRBD1 matches 7 bases. V dropped 5 bases and J dropped 0; count of bases not matched to a gene: 9. The germline V gene has CDR1 SGHAT and CDR2 FQNNGV. The CDR3 length is 16 residues. Here the CDR3 reads CASSLRQGLMNTEAFF. The DNA of the CDR3 is TGTGCCAGCAGCCTCCGACAGGGATTGATGAACACTGAAGCTTTCTTT.

This clonotype was observed a single time. V and J are TRBV6-4 and TRBJ2-1, with TRBD2 matching 7 bases. The CDR3 spans 14 residues. The V segment lost 2 bases and the J segment 3 bases; nucleotides outside the gene matches: 1. Germline V gives CDR1 MRHNA, CDR2 SNTAGT. DNA of the CDR3: TGTGCCAGCAGTGACACTAGCGACTACAATGAGCAGTTCTTC. Translation gives CASSDTSDYNEQFF.

The chain couples TRBV4-1 to TRBJ2-4; perhaps TRBD2 as D (5 bases). V lost 4 bases and J lost 10, with 23 bases in between. The CDR3 extends over 16 amino acids. CDR1 MGHRA and CDR2 YSYEKL come from the germline V gene. The DNA for the CDR3 is TGCGCCAGCAGCCGATCGGCCGGGGAAGGTTTAAAGATTCAGTACTTC. Amino acid sequence: CASSRSAGEGLKIQYF.

This clonotype was counted once. The gene calls are TRBV27 and TRBJ1-2, with D possibly being TRBD1 (6 bases). From germline, CDR1 is MNHEY and CDR2 SMNVEV (reference sequence). V gave up 3 bases and J gave up 4 bases, with 15 bases separating them. The CDR3 extends over 15 amino acids. The CDR3 nucleotides read TGTGCCAGCAGTTTGATGGGGGGCGCCGGCTATGGCTACACCTTC. This encodes CASSLMGGAGYGYTF.

This clonotype was picked up a small number of times. The rearrangement joins TRBV6-1 to TRBJ2-3; the D is unclear. V was cut by 0 bases and J by 3 bases, with 7 bases left in between. The CDR3 sequence is 14 residues long. Germline V lookup: CDR1 MNHNS, CDR2 SASEGT. The CDR3 is CASSEARSTDTQYF. In nucleotides, the CDR3 is TGTGCCAGCAGTGAAGCGCGGAGTACAGATACGCAGTATTTT.

Comments on this clonotype: A junction boundary mismatches the germline segment, possibly from a read error. V is TRBV6-1 and J is TRBJ2-4, with no clear D. CDR3 size: 17 residues. Germline CDR1 MNHNS, CDR2 SASEGT. The CDR3 DNA sequence: TGTGCCAGCACCGGCGTAGGTGCTCCTCCGTGGGCCTACGAGCAGACCTTC. Translated, it gives CASTGVGAPPWAYEQTF.

Concerning this clonotype itself: The junction differs from germline at one of its ends, possibly a read error. The chain couples TRBV10-3 to TRBJ2-2, with 8 bases aligning to TRBD2. The J call is uncertain, as TRBJ2-3 better fits the DNA end. This CDR3 has 15 residues. In germline, CDR1 is ENHRY, CDR2 SYGVKD. CDR3 DNA sequence: TGTGCCATGGGACCGCGACTAGCGAACACAGAGACGCAGTATTTT. Translated, it gives CAMGPRLANTETQYF.

This clonotype has a count of ten or more. The chain is built from TRBV6-2 or TRBV6-3 and TRBJ2-1, with D uncertain. V was shortened by 5 bases and J by 3 bases, with 14 bases between the two germline ends. From germline, CDR1 is MNHEY and CDR2 SVGEGT. The CDR3 runs 15 residues. This CDR3 reads CASSPLIRGYNEQFF. CDR3 nucleotide sequence: TGTGCCAGCAGTCCACTCATAAGAGGCTACAATGAGCAGTTCTTC.

This clonotype was seen at least ten times. The V gene is TRBV6-2 or TRBV6-3, the J gene TRBJ2-5, with D possibly TRBD1 on 5 matching bases. The end of the DNA fits TRBJ2-7 better, so the J call may be wrong. This CDR3 has 15 residues. CDR1 and CDR2 (germline): MNHEY, SVGEGT. Written as DNA, the CDR3 is TGTGCCAGCGGCCCGATATCGGACACCTCCTACGAGCAGTACTTC. Amino acids: CASGPISDTSYEQYF.

This clonotype was seen repeatedly, ten times or more. This chain joins TRBV7-2 and TRBJ2-1, with D possibly being TRBD2 (6 bases). The J call may be in error: the DNA end matches TRBJ2-7 better. This CDR3 is 16 amino acids long. Germline CDR1 and CDR2: SGHTA and FQGNSA. The DNA for the CDR3 is TGTGCCAGCAGCTCCCCCCCCCCTAGCGCCTCCTACGAGCAGTACTTC. Translated, it gives CASSSPPPSASYEQYF.

This clonotype was detected many times. This chain joins TRBV6-1 and TRBJ2-5; 11 bases are a match to TRBD2. Matching the DNA end better, TRBJ2-7 makes the J call doubtful. CDR1 and CDR2 (germline): MNHNS, SASEGT. The CDR3 has 14 amino acids. The CDR3 sequence: CASTLAGGGVEQYF. In DNA, the CDR3 is TGTGCCAGCACCTTAGCGGGAGGGGGGGTCGAGCAGTACTTC.

This clonotype is medium-sized (0.01 to 0.1%) within its sample. V usage is TRBV7-2 and J usage is TRBJ2-5; the D is unclear. Germline V gene data show CDR1 as SGHTA and CDR2 as FQGNSA. The CDR3 is made up of 14 amino acids. The V and J ends lost 9 bases and 4 bases respectively, with 18 bases between them. CDR3 nucleotides: TGTGCCAGTACAAGACCGAACCTGGGAGAGACCCAGTACTTC. Translated: CASTRPNLGETQYF.

Note on this clonotype: The germline gene is not matched at one end of the junction; a read error may be the cause. The chain is built from TRBV27 and TRBJ2-5; 8 bases are shared with TRBD1. This CDR3 comprises 15 residues. The germline gives CDR1 MNHEY, CDR2 SMNVEV (reference sequence). The CDR3 DNA sequence: TGTGCCAGGGGTTCAGGGGGCCGGGGCCAAGAGACCCAGTATTTC. It yields the protein CARGSGGRGQETQYF.

This clonotype has more than one count but fewer than ten. The V call is TRBV6-5, the J call TRBJ2-5, with 8 bases aligning to TRBD2. The J call is uncertain, as TRBJ2-7 better fits the DNA end. The CDR3 runs 15 residues. Germline V gives CDR1 MNHEY, CDR2 SVGAGI. The CDR3 region is CASSYAGTSSDEQYF. CDR3 coding DNA: TGTGCCAGCAGTTACGCTGGGACTAGTTCCGACGAGCAGTACTTC.

The chain has TRBV6-1 and TRBJ2-1; D is perhaps TRBD2 (5 bases). The closer fit of TRBJ2-7 to the DNA end suggests the J call may be wrong. This CDR3 region has 14 residues. Germline V gives CDR1 MNHNS, CDR2 SASEGT. CDR3 coding DNA: TGTGCCAGCAGTGAAGCCGGCTGGAGGAACGAGCAGTACTTC. Its translation is CASSEAGWRNEQYF.

This clonotype occurred many times. The chain employs TRBV7-8 and TRBJ1-2; the D gene is possibly TRBD1 (5 bases). Germline V gene lookup returns CDR1 SGHVS and CDR2 FQNEAQ. The CDR3 is 14 residues long. With 5 bases removed from V and 4 bases from J, the gap between germline ends came to 14 bases. CDR3 protein: CASSRDSVTYGYTF. CDR3 bases: TGTGCCAGCAGCCGGGACTCAGTAACCTATGGCTACACCTTC.

Of note for this clonotype: An end of the junction does not agree with germline; a read error may underlie this. The rearrangement uses TRBV6-1 and TRBJ2-4; a possible D gene is TRBD2 (6 bases). This CDR3 is built from 15 residues. Germline assignment: CDR1 MNHNS and CDR2 SASEGT. CDR3 sequence (DNA): TGTGCCCGCCGGACGGGGCGGGGTGCCAAAAACACGCAGTATTTC. Its translation is CARRTGRGAKNTQYF.

This clonotype was observed many times. The rearrangement links TRBV7-9 to TRBJ2-1; D might be TRBD2 (6 bases). Deletions cut 6 bases from V and 10 bases from J, with 25 bases between. In germline, CDR1 is SEHNR, CDR2 FQNEAQ (reference sequence). The CDR3 is 16 amino acids. The chain's CDR3 is CASRGGSQGTDYEQFF. The CDR3 DNA is TGTGCCAGCAGGGGAGGTTCGCAGGGTACCGACTACGAGCAGTTCTTC. The whole variable domain, filled in from reference TRBV7-9 and TRBJ2-1, reads DTGVSQNPRHKITKRGQNVTFRCDPISEHNRLYWYRQTLGQGPEFLTYFQNEAQLEKSRLLSDRFSAERPKGSFSTLEIQRTEQGDSAMYLCASRGGSQGTDYEQFFGPGTRLTVL.